This record covers a single T cell receptor beta chain. From germline, CDR1 is MGHRA and CDR2 YSYEKL. V was clipped by 1 base and J by 1 base, with 4 bases between them. CDR3 length: 13 residues. Caucasian adults living in Nashville, Tennessee, provided all samples. This table comes from immunoSEQ multiplex PCR, and its TCRdb copy is limited to in-frame clones, with some not included. The sample holds a few million clones, approximately 95% seen once. This record comes from a study of shared clonotypes between healthy human individuals. The sample taken for sequencing was naive CD4+ T cells from PBMCs. Documented subset: CD45RA+ positively selected. This receptor was obtained from a man aged 18 to 29 in good health. Some clones in this sample may be carry-over from other donors' samples. The chain uses TRBV4-1 and TRBJ1-2, with no clear D. The CDR3 here is CASSQVVNYGYTF. Written as DNA, the CDR3 is TGCGCCAGCAGCCAAGTCGTTAACTATGGCTACACCTTC.